A selection of T cell receptor beta chains follows, all from one sample in a study of regulatory T cells in long-lasting Graves disease. TCRdb re-called the multiplex PCR reads with MiXCR, one entry per CDR3 protein. The repertoire holds 440,000 or so distinct CDR3 sequences, less than 20% seen once, with roughly a tenth in the top ten. The same data also contributed to another study, on T cells in Graves' hyperthyroidism and ophthalmopathy.

The sequences come from peripheral blood mononuclear cells (PBMCs), collected at new diagnosis, from a patient treated with antithyroid drugs. The receptors derive from a young woman with Graves disease. The CDR3 runs from the conserved cysteine through the conserved F or W.

V: TRBV28; CDR3: CASSPSGIGASGRSWDEQYF
V: TRBV6-5; CDR3: CASSFQAGELFF
V: TRBV7-2; CDR3: CASSWGTGKSGNTIYF
V: TRBV7-9; CDR3: CASSLEGGKLFF
V: TRBV27; CDR3: CASTYGLGTYEQYF
V: TRBV28; CDR3: CASSSKIRGAFGYTF
V: TRBV6-1; CDR3: CASSAREGGSDTQYF
V: TRBV12-3/TRBV12-4; CDR3: CASSGGSQRYGYTF
V: TRBV2; CDR3: CASSEGLDEKHF
V: TRBV7-9; CDR3: CASLPQGGQVSSTDTQYF
V: TRBV4-2; CDR3: CASSQESTAANYGYTF
V: TRBV11-2; CDR3: CASSLGEDTRDF
V: TRBV6-1; CDR3: CATRQGMEAFF
V: TRBV7-2; CDR3: CASSELGSRGAYNEQFF
V: TRBV2; CDR3: CASRTDRGRETQYF
V: TRBV11-2; CDR3: CASSLVRDYGYNEQFF
V: TRBV5-1; CDR3: CASSLVLGDENIQYF
V: TRBV5-1; CDR3: CASSLLPTNTGELFF
V: TRBV6-1; CDR3: CASRAGGSITYEQYF
V: TRBV5-8; CDR3: CASSFTGLVASYNEQFF
V: TRBV4-3; CDR3: CASSLEGTATNEKLFF
V: TRBV29-1; CDR3: CSVSQGLAYEQYF
V: TRBV6-2/TRBV6-3; CDR3: CASSSTGRKEVYEQYF
V: TRBV4-3; CDR3: CASSQDPVSSNTGELFF
V: TRBV20-1; CDR3: CSARGTVRETQYF
V: TRBV19; CDR3: CASSIVKVYSNQPQHF
V: TRBV20-1; CDR3: CSARDPTSGISYNEQFF
V: TRBV7-2; CDR3: CASSPQVPEQYF
V: TRBV20-1; CDR3: CSAHQGADTQYF
V: TRBV6-1; CDR3: CASRSPDATDTQYF
V: TRBV18; CDR3: CASSPAGAVSYEQYF
V: TRBV20-1; CDR3: CSATRTSGGGDEQFF
V: TRBV7-2; CDR3: CASSLQLAGVQETQYF
V: TRBV10-3; CDR3: CAISDQDSGANVLTF
V: TRBV30; CDR3: CAWTGGLSNQPQHF
V: TRBV19; CDR3: CASSTDGLAGSYEQYF
V: TRBV15; CDR3: CATSRETGSYEQYF
V: TRBV20-1; CDR3: CSAQTSGSTQYF
V: TRBV7-9; CDR3: CASSWTQAGQETQYF
V: TRBV20-1; CDR3: CSAKRQGEGQPQHF
V: TRBV3-1; CDR3: CASSQPERSYNEQFF
V: TRBV7-9; CDR3: CASSLEVGRGSGYTF
V: TRBV7-2; CDR3: CASSLARTVGGETQYF
V: TRBV11-2; CDR3: CASSSRTSHEQYF
V: TRBV30; CDR3: CAWTGGFNQPQHF
V: TRBV4-1; CDR3: CASSQGPQVGTEAFF
V: TRBV28; CDR3: CASSNGLAAVSYEQYF
V: TRBV4-1; CDR3: CASSQVLLAGVEQFF
V: TRBV2; CDR3: CASSETGLAGVADTQYF
V: TRBV7-8; CDR3: CASSLALILTGTGKGEQYF
V: TRBV10-2; CDR3: CASTGHGGLETQYF
V: TRBV15; CDR3: CATSTTDRSSYNEQFF
V: TRBV20-1; CDR3: CSARVLAHAGELFF